This paragraph reports one TCR beta chain. Its antigen is not known. The sample comes from a study of shared clonotypes between healthy human individuals. Study-wide results and limits: Generally, naive subsets (rather than memory subsets) showed larger estimated richness. Generation probabilities were higher for clonotypes shared across all four sorted-subset donors than for unshared ones.

Repertoires were generated with immunoSEQ multiplex PCR, while TCRdb's copy carries only in-frame clones and drops some. The sample holds about 600,000 clones, around 97% seen once. Donation came from healthy HIV-negative adults that had no recent acute infections or vaccinations. Researchers partitioned CD4+ cells into CD45RA+ naive and CD45RA-negative memory subsets. Germline CDR1 and CDR2: SGHNT and YYREEE (reference sequence). The CDR3 runs to 14 residues. V dropped 2 bases and J dropped 0 bases, with 9 bases sitting between them. The receptor was derived from a young woman in good health. Specimen: naive CD4+ T cells sorted from blood. Subset: CD45RA+ positively selected. The chain carries TRBV5-4 and TRBJ2-7, with a possible D match to TRBD2 (6 bases). The CDR3 nucleotides read TGTGCCAGCAGCTTACGGGAGAGCTCCTACGAGCAGTACTTC. It yields the protein CASSLRESSYEQYF.